A selection of T cell receptor beta chains follows, all from one sample in a study of CD8 T cells in ankylosing spondylitis. TCRdb re-called the 5' RACE reads with MiXCR, one entry per CDR3 protein. Found here are about 500,000 distinct CDR3 sequences, roughly 12% of them singletons; the top ten hold 6.8%. Sequenced input: blood, either unsorted or a sorted T cell fraction (not recorded which). Receptor source: a male donor with ankylosing spondylitis. CDR3s include the opening cysteine and the closing phenylalanine or tryptophan. Fields, in order: CDR3 length, J gene, V gene, D gene, clone size, CDR3 protein, CDR3 DNA. D genes are given only for firm matches. Clone size is stated in some rows and not others, as once, few, many or a class when expanded.

>15|TRBJ1-6|TRBV4-2|-|few
CASSQDVGGGSPLHF
TGTGCCAGCAGCCAAGACGTAGGGGGTGGTTCACCCCTCCACTTT
>14|TRBJ2-3|TRBV29-1|TRBD2|many
CSVESGRGADTQYF
TGCAGCGTTGAGAGCGGGAGGGGTGCAGATACGCAGTATTTT
>12|TRBJ2-1|TRBV20-1|TRBD2|few
CSAGTSGREQFF
TGCAGTGCCGGGACTAGCGGGAGGGAGCAGTTCTTC
>13|TRBJ1-4|TRBV7-7|-|few
CASSFSVSEKLFF
TGTGCCAGCAGCTTTAGTGTGTCGGAAAAACTGTTTTTT
>13|TRBJ1-1|TRBV29-1|-|-
CSAPIREGTEAFF
TGCAGCGCCCCGATCAGGGAGGGCACTGAAGCTTTCTTT
>15|TRBJ2-1|TRBV5-1|TRBD2|few
CASSSPGLEDNEQFF
TGCGCCAGCAGCTCGCCGGGACTAGAGGACAATGAGCAGTTCTTC
>15|TRBJ2-1|TRBV11-3|-|few
CASSLAGEGLDEQFF
TGTGCCAGCAGCTTAGCAGGGGAAGGGCTCGATGAGCAGTTCTTC
>15|TRBJ2-1|TRBV6-2/TRBV6-3|TRBD2|-
CASRRLAGPDNEQFF
TGTGCCAGCAGACGACTAGCGGGACCAGACAATGAGCAGTTCTTC
>16|TRBJ2-1|TRBV20-1|TRBD2|-
CSASNLAGVSYNEQFF
TGCAGTGCGTCCAACCTAGCGGGAGTCTCCTACAATGAGCAGTTCTTC
>19|TRBJ1-5|TRBV27|TRBD1|many
CASSFTILVQGGDQEPQHF
TGTGCCAGCAGTTTCACAATCCTCGTGCAGGGGGGGGATCAGGAGCCCCAGCATTTT
>12|TRBJ2-1|TRBV12-3/TRBV12-4|TRBD2|many
CASSSSGRKQFF
TGTGCCAGCAGTTCTAGCGGGAGAAAGCAGTTCTTC
>17|TRBJ1-5|TRBV3-1|-|-
CASSQDSPWYGNQPQHF
TGTGCCAGCAGCCAAGATTCACCTTGGTATGGCAATCAGCCCCAGCATTTT
>15|TRBJ2-7|TRBV9|TRBD2|few
CASSVLPGGGSEQYF
TGTGCCAGCAGCGTACTGCCGGGAGGTGGAAGCGAGCAGTACTTC
>16|TRBJ2-7|TRBV5-1|-|many
CASSNPRSDREDEQYF
TGCGCCAGCAGCAACCCCCGCTCCGACAGGGAGGACGAGCAGTACTTC
>15|TRBJ1-2|TRBV7-9|-|few
CASSLVRGDHYGYTF
TGTGCCAGCAGCTTAGTAAGGGGGGACCACTATGGCTACACCTTC
>16|TRBJ1-1|TRBV7-2|-|many
CASSLPAGAGNTEAFF
TGTGCCAGCAGCCTACCTGCAGGGGCCGGGAACACTGAAGCTTTCTTT
>16|TRBJ2-3|TRBV7-8|-|-
CASSLVGGSGGDTQYF
TGTGCCAGCAGCTTAGTTGGCGGGAGTGGGGGCGATACGCAGTATTTT
>14|TRBJ1-5|TRBV19|-|-
CASSISVGNQPQHF
TGTGCCAGTAGTATATCAGTAGGCAATCAGCCCCAGCATTTT
>15|TRBJ2-5|TRBV25-1|-|few
CASTDGGGSGETQYF
TGTGCCAGCACTGACGGGGGCGGTTCCGGTGAGACCCAGTACTTC
>16|TRBJ2-3|TRBV29-1|TRBD2|few
CSVERLASAGTDTQYF
TGCAGCGTTGAAAGACTAGCGTCCGCGGGCACAGATACGCAGTATTTT
>16|TRBJ1-3|TRBV12-3/TRBV12-4|-|few
CASSTPKAGSGNTIYF
TGTGCCAGCAGTACACCTAAAGCGGGCTCTGGAAACACCATATATTTT
>14|TRBJ1-2|TRBV7-2|TRBD1|-
CASSTPDRVHGYTF
TGTGCCAGCAGCACTCCTGACAGGGTACATGGCTACACCTTC
>19|TRBJ1-5|TRBV11-1|TRBD1|-
CASSEGQGFGGLANQPQHF
TGTGCCAGCAGCGAGGGACAGGGGTTTGGAGGGCTCGCTAATCAGCCCCAGCATTTT
>16|TRBJ2-1|TRBV11-3|-|-
CASSSSRGPGYNEQFF
TGTGCCAGCAGCTCTAGCCGGGGGCCGGGTTACAATGAGCAGTTCTTC